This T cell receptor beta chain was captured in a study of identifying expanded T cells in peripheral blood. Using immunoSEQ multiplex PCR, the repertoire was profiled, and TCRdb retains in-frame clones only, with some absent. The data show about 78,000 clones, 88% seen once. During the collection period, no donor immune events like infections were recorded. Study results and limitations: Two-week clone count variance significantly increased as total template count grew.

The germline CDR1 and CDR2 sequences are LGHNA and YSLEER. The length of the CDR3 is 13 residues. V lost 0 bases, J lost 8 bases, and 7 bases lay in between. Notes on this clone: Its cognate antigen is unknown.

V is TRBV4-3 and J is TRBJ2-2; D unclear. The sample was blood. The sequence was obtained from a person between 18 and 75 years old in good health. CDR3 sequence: CASSQDWKGELFF. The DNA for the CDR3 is TGCGCCAGCAGCCAAGATTGGAAGGGGGAGCTGTTTTTT.